This entry lists 15 T cell receptor beta chains sequenced from one sample in a study of control samples from healthy donors and cancer patients. Assay used: immunoSEQ multiplex PCR; TCRdb lists only in-frame clones, some missing. The data show about 130,000 clones, about 94% seen once. The sequencing input was PBMCs. These receptors came from a man between 60 and 70 years old with colorectal cancer.

The V and J genes are TRBV6-1 and TRBJ1-5; TRBD1 matches at 7 bases. Germline-derived CDR1 and CDR2 are MNHNS and SASEGT. The CDR3 is made up of 17 amino acids. Trimming took 0 bases from V and 0 from J; bases not matched to a gene: 5. The CDR3 coding sequence is TGTGCCAGCAGTGAAGCGCTTACAGGGGTTAGCAATCAGCCCCAGCATTTT. This gives the protein CASSEALTGVSNQPQHF.

This clone came up once. The CDR3 region has the DNA TGCAGTGCTAGTGACGGGGGGGCCGGAGAGACCCAGTACTTC. Its protein product is CSASDGGAGETQYF. This chain links TRBV20-1 with TRBJ2-5; 8 nucleotides agree with TRBD2. Germline trimming cut 3 bases from V and 4 bases from J; bases unmatched to any gene: 7. The V gene's germline CDR1 is DFQATT and CDR2 SNEGSKA (reference sequence). CDR3 size: 14 residues.

The V gene is TRBV3-1 (or the pseudogene TRBV3-2), the J gene TRBJ2-1, with 7 bases aligning to TRBD2. V gave up 2 bases and J gave up 6 bases; unmatched junction bases: 10. The CDR3 is 16 residues long. Germline lookup yields CDR1 LGHDT and CDR2 YNNKEL (reference sequence). The CDR3 region is CASSQSQLSGGNEQFF. CDR3 DNA sequence: TGTGCCAGCAGCCAATCCCAGCTATCGGGGGGCAATGAGCAGTTCTTC.

V gene TRBV10-3 combines with J gene TRBJ2-7; maybe TRBD2 (6 bases). The CDR3 contains 15 residues. V was shortened by 0 bases and J by 1 base, with 10 bases between the two germline ends. The germline V gene has CDR1 ENHRY and CDR2 SYGVKD. This CDR3 reads CAISESTGVSYEQYF. In DNA, the CDR3 is TGTGCCATCAGTGAGTCCACGGGGGTATCCTACGAGCAGTACTTC.

CDR3 amino acids: CASSLTGRGETQYF. CDR3 DNA: TGTGCCAGCAGTTTAACTGGCCGGGGAGAGACCCAGTACTTC. The V and J genes are TRBV28 and TRBJ2-5; maybe TRBD2 (5 bases). The CDR3 runs to 14 residues. The germline V and J ends were trimmed by 2 bases and 4 bases, with 11 bases remaining between them. CDR1 is MDHEN and CDR2 is SYDVKM in the germline V gene.

The V gene is TRBV19, the J gene TRBJ2-3; D possibly uses TRBD1 or TRBD2 (5 bases each). CDR3 size: 15 residues. From germline, CDR1 is LNHDA and CDR2 SQIVND (reference sequence). The ends were cut back, 3 bases at V and 4 bases at J, with 14 bases in the middle. The DNA for the CDR3 is TGTGCCAGTAGTATGGTGTATAGAGGGGCAGATACGCAGTATTTT. As protein: CASSMVYRGADTQYF.

The V gene is TRBV6-2 or TRBV6-3, the J gene TRBJ1-1; TRBD1 matches 8 bases. V was pared by 6 bases and J by 8 bases, with 23 bases of the junction left unmatched. The CDR3 extends over 18 amino acids. Germline CDR1 MNHEY, CDR2 SVGEGT. CDR3 in DNA: TGTGCCAGCAGCCCCGGACTCCCTGGTCAGGGGGCCCCTTCGGAAGCTTTCTTT. Translating gives CASSPGLPGQGAPSEAFF.

J is TRBJ1-1 and V is TRBV12-3 or TRBV12-4; 8 nucleotides line up with TRBD1. J lost 8 bases, V lost 5 bases, and 7 bases had no gene match. This CDR3 is built from 13 residues. The CDR3 here is CASSRRDRPEAFF. The CDR3 region has the DNA TGTGCCAGCAGTCGCCGGGACAGGCCAGAAGCTTTCTTT.

J is TRBJ2-3 and V is TRBV9; the D is unclear. The germline CDR1 and CDR2 sequences are SGDLS and YYNGEE. The CDR3 runs 16 residues. Trimming shortened V by 2 bases and J by 0 bases, and 13 bases separated the two germline ends. As DNA, the CDR3 is TGTGCCAGCAGCGTCCCCAATCATCCTAGCACAGATACGCAGTATTTT. The encoded protein is CASSVPNHPSTDTQYF.

The count of this clone is one. The rearrangement joins TRBV19 to TRBJ1-1; the match to TRBD1 covers 8 bases. The ends lost 4 bases at V and 6 bases at J; junction bases unmatched: 7. CDR1 and CDR2 from the germline V gene are LNHDA and SQIVND (reference sequence). CDR3 size: 14 residues. This chain's CDR3 is CASSTDRANAEAFF. CDR3 DNA: TGTGCCAGTAGTACGGACAGGGCCAACGCTGAAGCTTTCTTT.

This chain links TRBV5-1 with TRBJ2-1; D gene uncertain. Germline V gene sequence: CDR1 SGHRS, CDR2 YFSETQ. The CDR3 is 15 residues long. V was trimmed by 0 bases and J by 1 base, leaving 8 bases between them. DNA for the CDR3: TGCGCCAGCAGCTTGGTCCAGGTATCCTACAATGAGCAGTTCTTC. Encoded protein: CASSLVQVSYNEQFF.

The V gene is TRBV24-1, the J gene TRBJ2-7, with TRBD1 matching over 12 bases. Looked up from germline, CDR1 is KGHDR and CDR2 is SFDVKD. With 6 bases clipped from V and 6 bases from J, the junction kept 5 bases outside the gene matches. CDR3 length: 14 amino acids. The CDR3 nucleotides read TGTGCCACCAGTCCGGGACAGGGGGCTGGCGAGCAGTACTTC. It yields the protein CATSPGQGAGEQYF.

The J gene is TRBJ2-7, the V gene TRBV7-9; D unresolved. V lost 7 bases, J lost 2 bases, and 9 bases lay in between. Per the germline V gene, CDR1 is SEHNR and CDR2 is FQNEAQ (reference sequence). The CDR3 extends over 12 amino acids. Here the CDR3 DNA reads TGTGCCAGCACGGACGGGCCCTACGAGCAGTACTTC. The encoded protein is CASTDGPYEQYF.

This clone has only one observation. This rearrangement joins TRBV6-1 to TRBJ2-1; TRBD2 aligns across 12 bases. Germline CDR1 and CDR2: MNHNS and SASEGT. The CDR3 loop spans 16 amino acids. J lost 2 bases, V lost 1 base, and 0 bases had no gene match. The CDR3 loop is CASSEGTSGTYNEQFF. The CDR3 DNA follows: TGTGCCAGCAGTGAAGGGACTAGCGGGACCTACAATGAGCAGTTCTTC.

The genes are TRBV5-6 and TRBJ2-1; D possibly corresponds to TRBD2 (7 bases). The germline CDR1 and CDR2 sequences are SGHDT and YYEEEE. The CDR3 has 15 residues. Trimming removed 0 bases from V and 6 bases from J, with 13 bases in between. The CDR3 DNA sequence: TGTGCCAGCAGCTTGGAACAGGGACTACGCAATGAGCAGTTCTTC. Protein sequence: CASSLEQGLRNEQFF.